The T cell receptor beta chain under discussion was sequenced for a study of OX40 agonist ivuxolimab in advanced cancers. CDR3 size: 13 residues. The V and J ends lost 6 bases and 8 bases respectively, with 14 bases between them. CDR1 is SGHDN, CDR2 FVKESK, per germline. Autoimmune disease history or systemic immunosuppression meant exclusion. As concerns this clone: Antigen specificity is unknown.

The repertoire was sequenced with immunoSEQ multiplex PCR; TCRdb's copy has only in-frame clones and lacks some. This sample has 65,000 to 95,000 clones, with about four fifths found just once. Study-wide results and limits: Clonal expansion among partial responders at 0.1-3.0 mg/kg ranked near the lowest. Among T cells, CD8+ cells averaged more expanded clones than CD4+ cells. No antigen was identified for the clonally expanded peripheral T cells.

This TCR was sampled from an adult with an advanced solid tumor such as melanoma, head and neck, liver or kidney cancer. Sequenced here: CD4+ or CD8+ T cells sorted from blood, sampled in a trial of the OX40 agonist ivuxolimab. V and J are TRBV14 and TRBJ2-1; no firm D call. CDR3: CASSRNLGDEQFF. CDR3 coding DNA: TGTGCCAGCAGTCGAAACCTTGGGGATGAGCAGTTCTTC.